These 2 T cell receptor beta chains were all obtained from the same sample, sequenced in a study of response to subunit inactivated influenza vaccine. TCRdb independently ran MiXCR on the RT-PCR reads; one entry per CDR3 protein. The sample consists of hundreds of thousands of distinct CDR3 sequences, about 18% of them appearing once. Material: PBMCs from blood, obtained less than 6 days after vaccination. The origin of the receptors is a man in his forties or fifties who received an inactivated influenza vaccine.

This clonotype was counted only a few times. This rearrangement joins TRBV5-8 to TRBJ1-5; TRBD1 might be the D (5 bases). Germline assignment: CDR1 SGHTS and CDR2 YDEGEE. Trimming stripped 5 bases from V and 4 bases from J, with 19 bases between. This CDR3 has 16 residues. CDR3 sequence: CASSHRPGVGNQPQHF. DNA of the CDR3: TGTGCCAGCAGTCATCGACCGGGGGTGGGAAATCAGCCCCAGCATTTT.

The chain combines TRBV27 with TRBJ2-7; 8 bases match TRBD1. This CDR3 contains 19 residues. J gave up 0 bases and V 1 base, and 14 bases lay outside the gene matches. Germline V gives CDR1 MNHEY, CDR2 SMNVEV (reference sequence). CDR3 sequence (DNA): TGTGCCAGCAGTTTATGGACCCCTAACAGGGGGTTCTCCTCCTACGAGCAGTACTTC. Its protein product is CASSLWTPNRGFSSYEQYF.